Below, 4 T cell receptor beta chains from the same sample are listed, as sequenced in a study of graft-versus-host responses after intestinal transplantation. Profiled with immunoSEQ multiplex PCR; TCRdb holds only in-frame clones, not every one. The table records 19,000 or so clones, about 89% of them present only once. Material: PBMCs, obtained 220 to 240 days after intestinal transplant. The source is a human patient who received an intestinal transplant, so some T cells may come from the graft donor.

This clone showed up just a few times. V is TRBV6-7 and J is TRBJ1-1; 8 bases fit TRBD1. TRBV6-7 is an open reading frame, and its role is uncertain. CDR3 length equals 15 residues. V was pared by 1 base and J by 5 bases, with 6 bases of the junction left unmatched. The CDR3 spells CASSYWGQDPTEAFF. CDR3 in DNA: TGTGCCAGCAGTTACTGGGGACAGGATCCTACTGAAGCTTTCTTT.

This sequence joins TRBV27 and TRBJ2-3; D is uncertain. V lost 5 bases and J lost 4, with 16 bases in between. The CDR3 loop spans 15 amino acids. Germline V gives CDR1 MNHEY, CDR2 SMNVEV (reference sequence). CDR3 in DNA: TGTGCCAGCAGTCCACTTAACCAGGATCCAGATACGCAGTATTTT. This translates into CASSPLNQDPDTQYF.

This chain links TRBV7-9 with TRBJ2-1; D is ambiguous. V gave up 7 bases and J gave up 5 bases, with 21 bases separating them. The CDR3 is made up of 16 amino acids. Germline CDR1 and CDR2: SEHNR and FQNEAQ (reference sequence). CDR3 loop: CASTPLPNMGDNEQFF. The CDR3 DNA sequence: TGTGCCAGCACCCCTCTTCCCAACATGGGCGACAATGAGCAGTTCTTC.

The rearrangement joins TRBV30 to TRBJ1-1, with D possibly TRBD1 on 5 matching bases. Trimming took off 6 bases at V and 1 base at J, with 15 bases between the two ends. From germline, CDR1 is GTSNPN and CDR2 SVGIG (reference sequence). The CDR3 is 14 residues long. Here the CDR3 DNA reads TGTGCCTGCCGCGCCGGGGCGGGGAACACTGAAGCTTTCTTT. This codes for CACRAGAGNTEAFF.